These 18 T cell receptor beta chains were sequenced from one sample in a study of neoadjuvant anti-PD-1 for oral cavity cancer. The table came from immunoSEQ multiplex PCR; TCRdb's copy has only in-frame clones and leaves some out. Seen here are some 71,000 clones, about four fifths observed once, and the top ten hold roughly 3.4%. Sample: PBMCs, taken before nivolumab (anti-PD-1) treatment. The receptors shown here come from a person aged 35-79 years with oral cavity squamous cell carcinoma.

The rearrangement links TRBV4-1 to TRBJ1-4; no clear D gene. This CDR3 is 15 amino acids long. Germline loops: CDR1 MGHRA, CDR2 YSYEKL. Trimming pared 1 base from V and 4 bases from J, leaving 10 bases between. The CDR3 bases are TGCGCCAGCAGCCAAGTTGTAGTGATTAATGAAAAACTGTTTTTT. Protein product: CASSQVVVINEKLFF.

The chain uses TRBV2 and TRBJ2-3, with unresolved D. Germline assignment: CDR1 SNHLY and CDR2 FYNNEI. V gave up 2 bases and J gave up 3 bases, with 3 bases separating them. The CDR3 loop spans 12 amino acids. CDR3 nucleotides: TGTGCCAGCAGTGAACGGACAGATACGCAGTATTTT. This sequence encodes CASSERTDTQYF. The full variable domain, its missing parts supplied by reference TRBV2 and TRBJ2-3, is EPEVTQTPSHQVTQMGQEVILRCVPISNHLYFYWYRQILGQKVEFLVSFYNNEISEKSEIFDDQFSVERPDGSNFTLKIRSTKLEDSAMYFCASSERTDTQYFGPGTRLTVL.

The sample holds one count of this clone. V and J are TRBV6-1 and TRBJ1-2, with a possible D match to TRBD1 (5 bases). Per germline, CDR1 MNHNS and CDR2 SASEGT. The CDR3 is 13 residues long. V lost 6 bases and J lost 3, with 11 bases in between. The DNA of the CDR3 is TGTGCCAGCAGGGACGACAGTTACTATGGCTACACCTTC. Translated, it gives CASRDDSYYGYTF.

The gene calls are TRBV10-3 and TRBJ2-1; TRBD2 aligns across 7 bases. The CDR3 sequence is 15 residues long. The germline V gene encodes CDR1 ENHRY and CDR2 SYGVKD. J gave up 2 bases and V 3 bases, and 4 bases lay outside the gene matches. Here the CDR3 DNA reads TGTGCCATCAGTGAAGAGGGAGGGGCCTACAATGAGCAGTTCTTC. Protein: CAISEEGGAYNEQFF.

The chain carries TRBV5-4 and TRBJ2-3; D not certain. Germline V gives CDR1 SGHNT, CDR2 YYREEE (reference sequence). This CDR3 is 14 amino acids long. V was shortened by 4 bases and J by 5 bases, with 14 bases between the two germline ends. The CDR3 sequence is CASSPEVVGDTQYF. DNA for the CDR3: TGTGCCAGCAGCCCCGAGGTAGTGGGAGATACGCAGTATTTT.

The V gene is TRBV12-2, the J gene TRBJ1-5; the tabulated D call, TRBD1, remains unverified against the DNA. TRBV12-2 is a recognized pseudogene. The CDR3 length is 14 residues. CDR3 region: CASRFPQGAQPQHF. CDR3 sequence (DNA): TGTGCAAGTCGCTTCCCTCAGGGGGCCCAGCCCCAGCATTTT.

The chain has TRBV4-1 and TRBJ2-7; 9 nucleotides align to TRBD1. V was pared by 5 bases and J by 6 bases, with 14 bases of the junction left unmatched. Per the germline V gene, CDR1 is MGHRA and CDR2 is YSYEKL. The CDR3 is 16 amino acids. CDR3 region: CASSFALDRGGREQYF. The CDR3 DNA is TGCGCCAGCAGCTTCGCCCTGGACAGGGGAGGTCGCGAGCAGTACTTC.

V gene TRBV25-1 combines with J gene TRBJ2-7; 7 bases agree with TRBD2. This CDR3 comprises 13 residues. J was trimmed by 1 base and V by 5 bases; bases with no gene match: 2. Looked up from germline, CDR1 is MGHDK and CDR2 is SYGVNS. CDR3 loop: CASSYGRSYEQYF. CDR3 DNA sequence: TGTGCCAGCAGTTACGGGAGGTCCTACGAGCAGTACTTC.

The chain couples TRBV11-2 to TRBJ2-3, with a possible D match to TRBD1 (6 bases). Trimming removed 5 bases from V and 8 bases from J, with 14 bases in between. Germline CDR1 reads SGHAT; CDR2 reads FQNNGV. The CDR3 has 13 residues. The CDR3 region is CASSPQGLATQYF. In DNA form, the CDR3 reads TGTGCCAGCAGCCCACAGGGATTAGCTACGCAGTATTTT. Based on the CDR3 plus reference TRBV11-2 and TRBJ2-3, the full variable domain is EAGVAQSPRYKIIEKRQSVAFWCNPISGHATLYWYQQILGQGPKLLIQFQNNGVVDDSQLPKDRFSAERLKGVDSTLKIQPAKLEDSAVYLCASSPQGLATQYFGPGTRLTVL.

This chain uses TRBV19 with TRBJ2-3; 8 bases align to TRBD1. V shed 9 bases, J shed 3 bases, and the junction held 5 bases outside the gene matches. CDR1 is LNHDA, CDR2 SQIVND, per germline (reference sequence). CDR3 length: 13 residues. CDR3 bases: TGTGCCAGCCATGGACAGGGAACAGATACGCAGTATTTT. Encoded protein: CASHGQGTDTQYF.

The V call is TRBV30, the J call TRBJ1-1, with TRBD1 matching 7 bases. V was clipped by 3 bases and J by 2 bases; unmatched bases: 6. This CDR3 comprises 14 residues. In germline, CDR1 is GTSNPN, CDR2 SVGIG (reference sequence). The CDR3 nucleotides read TGTGCCTGGAGGTGGACAGGCGGCAACACTGAAGCTTTCTTT. Protein sequence: CAWRWTGGNTEAFF.

This sequence joins TRBV11-2 and TRBJ1-1, with 11 bases aligning to TRBD1. V lost 3 bases, J lost 1 base, and 7 bases stayed unmatched. Germline-derived CDR1 and CDR2 are SGHAT and FQNNGV. The CDR3 is 17 amino acids. CDR3 protein: CASSFLWDRGKNTEAFF. CDR3 sequence (DNA): TGTGCCAGCAGCTTCTTATGGGACAGGGGGAAGAACACTGAAGCTTTCTTT.

This chain links TRBV30 with TRBJ1-2; TRBD1 matches at 12 bases. V trimming: 3 bases; J trimming: 8 bases; junction bases outside the gene matches: 13. The CDR3 totals 16 residues. CDR1 and CDR2 (germline): GTSNPN, SVGIG (reference sequence). CDR3 bases: TGTGCCTGGAGGGAACCCGGGACAGGGGGCTTCGGAGGCTACACCTTC. It yields the protein CAWREPGTGGFGGYTF.

V and J are TRBV11-2 and TRBJ1-2, with 7 bases identical to TRBD1. Unmatched junction bases numbered 6, after V lost 5 bases and J lost 0 bases. CDR1 is SGHAT, CDR2 FQNNGV, per germline. The CDR3 runs to 15 residues. In DNA, the CDR3 is TGTGCCAGCAGCCCGCGACAGGGCCCTAACTATGGCTACACCTTC. Amino acids: CASSPRQGPNYGYTF.

The chain has TRBV10-3 and TRBJ1-5, with TRBD1 matching over 11 bases. Per germline, CDR1 ENHRY and CDR2 SYGVKD. With V trimmed by 10 bases and J by 0 bases, 5 bases remained unmatched. The CDR3 is made up of 15 amino acids. The CDR3 here is CATGQGAYSNQPQHF. The CDR3, as DNA: TGTGCCACCGGACAGGGGGCTTATAGCAATCAGCCCCAGCATTTT.

The chain couples TRBV19 to TRBJ1-5; D possibly corresponds to TRBD1 (5 bases). V shed 6 bases and J shed 4 bases, with 16 bases lying between them. The CDR3 consists of 15 residues. Germline CDR1 is LNHDA and CDR2 is SQIVND (reference sequence). CDR3 sequence (DNA): TGTGCCAGTAGCTCAGGGTCAGGCCGAAATCAGCCCCAGCATTTT. Translation gives CASSSGSGRNQPQHF. The full variable domain, its missing parts supplied by reference TRBV19 and TRBJ1-5, is DGGITQSPKYLFRKEGQNVTLSCEQNLNHDAMYWYRQDPGQGLRLIYYSQIVNDFQKGDIAEGYSVSREKKESFPLTVTSAQKNPTAFYLCASSSGSGRNQPQHFGDGTRLSIL.

The chain joins TRBV7-6 to TRBJ1-6; D possibly corresponds to TRBD1 (5 bases). V was cut by 3 bases and J by 9 bases, with 9 bases left in between. CDR3 length: 13 residues. Germline CDR1 SGHVS, CDR2 FNYEAQ. The CDR3 DNA sequence: TGTGCCAGCAGCTTGGGGGTTAGTTCACCCCTCCACTTT. Its translation is CASSLGVSSPLHF.

This clone was detected once. The chain joins TRBV30 to TRBJ1-1; no reliable D call. The CDR3 has 13 residues. Per the germline V gene, CDR1 is GTSNPN and CDR2 is SVGIG (reference sequence). V was cut by 2 bases and J by 4 bases, with 11 bases left in between. Written as DNA, the CDR3 is TGTGCCTGGAGTCGGCGGATAGCCACTGAAGCTTTCTTT. Amino acid sequence: CAWSRRIATEAFF. Using reference TRBV30 and TRBJ1-1 for the parts outside the CDR3, the full variable domain is SQTIHQWPATLVQPVGSPLSLECTVEGTSNPNLYWYRQAAGRGLQLLFYSVGIGQISSEVPQNLSASRPQDRQFILSSKKLLLSDSGFYLCAWSRRIATEAFFGQGTRLTVV.